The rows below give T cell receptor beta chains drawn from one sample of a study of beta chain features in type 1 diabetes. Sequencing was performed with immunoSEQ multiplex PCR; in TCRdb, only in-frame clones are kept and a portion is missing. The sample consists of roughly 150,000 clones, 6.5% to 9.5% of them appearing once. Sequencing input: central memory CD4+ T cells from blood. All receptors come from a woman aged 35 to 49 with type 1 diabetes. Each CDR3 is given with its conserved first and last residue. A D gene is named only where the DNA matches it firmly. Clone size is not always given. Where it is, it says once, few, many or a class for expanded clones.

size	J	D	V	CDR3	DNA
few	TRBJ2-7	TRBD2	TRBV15	CATSRDRASRTRAYEQYF	TGTGCCACCAGCAGAGATCGGGCGTCCCGGACTAGGGCCTACGAGCAGTACTTC
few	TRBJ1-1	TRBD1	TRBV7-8	CASRLTGGTEAFF	TGTGCCAGCAGATTAACAGGGGGCACTGAAGCTTTCTTT
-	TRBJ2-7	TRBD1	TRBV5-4	CASKLTGSSLEQYF	TGTGCCAGCAAATTGACAGGGTCCTCCCTCGAGCAGTACTTC
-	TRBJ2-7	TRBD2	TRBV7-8	CASSTTSGRSEQYF	TGTGCCAGCAGCACGACTAGCGGGAGATCCGAGCAGTACTTC
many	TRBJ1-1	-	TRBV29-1	CSVPKPGVTEAFF	TGCAGCGTCCCGAAACCAGGGGTGACTGAAGCTTTCTTT
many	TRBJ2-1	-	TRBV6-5	CASSLLGSYNEQFF	TGTGCCAGCAGTCTCCTCGGCTCCTACAATGAGCAGTTCTTC
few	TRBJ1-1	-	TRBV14	CASSQLKGRANTEAFF	TGTGCCAGCAGCCAACTAAAGGGCAGGGCGAACACTGAAGCTTTCTTT
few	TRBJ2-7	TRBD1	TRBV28	CASSLGTVRYEQYF	TGTGCCAGCAGTCTCGGGACAGTCCGCTACGAGCAGTACTTC
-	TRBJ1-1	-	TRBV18	CASSPTENTEAFF	TGTGCCAGCTCACCAACAGAGAACACTGAAGCTTTCTTT
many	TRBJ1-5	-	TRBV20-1	CSARVAEPQHF	TGCAGTGCTAGGGTAGCGGAGCCCCAGCATTTT
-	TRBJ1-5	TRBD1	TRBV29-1	CSVKDRDANQPQHF	TGCAGCGTTAAGGACAGGGACGCCAATCAGCCCCAGCATTTT
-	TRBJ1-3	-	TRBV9	CASSVDNNGNTIYF	TGTGCCAGCAGCGTAGACAACAATGGAAACACCATATATTTT
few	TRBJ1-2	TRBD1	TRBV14	CASSQQRQGYGYTF	TGTGCCAGCAGCCAACAAAGACAGGGCTATGGCTACACCTTC
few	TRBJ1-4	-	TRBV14	CASSQGLGRSEKLFF	TGTGCCAGCAGCCAAGGTCTAGGGAGGAGTGAAAAACTGTTTTTT
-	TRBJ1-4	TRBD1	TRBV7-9	CASSIGTGHEKLFF	TGTGCCAGCAGCATCGGGACAGGGCATGAAAAACTGTTTTTT
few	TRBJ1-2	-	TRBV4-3	CASSHSAASVYGYTF	TGCGCCAGCAGCCACTCCGCAGCTAGCGTCTATGGCTACACCTTC
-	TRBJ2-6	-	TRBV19	CASSIWTPTGANVLTF	TGTGCCAGTAGTATATGGACACCTACTGGGGCCAACGTCCTGACTTTC
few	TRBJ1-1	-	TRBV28	CASSTPGMGTEAFF	TGTGCCAGCAGTACCCCAGGGATGGGGACTGAAGCTTTCTTT
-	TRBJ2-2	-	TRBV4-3	CASSQRGFDTGELFF	TGCGCCAGCAGCCAACGAGGGTTTGACACCGGGGAGCTGTTTTTT
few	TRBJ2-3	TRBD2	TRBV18	CASSPLAGLAGTDTQYF	TGTGCCAGCTCACCACTAGCTGGACTAGCGGGAACAGATACGCAGTATTTT
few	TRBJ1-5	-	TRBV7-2	CASSWAFIDQPQHF	TGTGCCAGCAGCTGGGCCTTTATCGATCAGCCCCAGCATTTT
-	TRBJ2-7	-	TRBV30	CAWSGGSRGSSYEQYF	TGTGCCTGGAGTGGGGGGTCCAGGGGCAGCTCCTACGAGCAGTACTTC
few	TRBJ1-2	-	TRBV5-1	CASSLAGDYGYTF	TGCGCCAGCAGCTTGGCAGGGGACTATGGCTACACCTTC
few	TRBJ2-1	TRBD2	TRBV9	CASSVSGSSYNEQFF	TGTGCCAGCAGCGTTAGCGGGAGCTCCTACAATGAGCAGTTCTTC
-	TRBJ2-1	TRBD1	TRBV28	CASSPGRTGLYNEQFF	TGTGCCAGCAGTCCAGGGCGGACAGGGCTCTACAATGAGCAGTTCTTC
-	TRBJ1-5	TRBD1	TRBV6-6	CASSTRTGGRQPQHF	TGTGCCAGCAGTACTCGGACAGGGGGACGGCAGCCCCAGCATTTT
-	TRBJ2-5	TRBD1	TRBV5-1	CASSLGASGGAETQYF	TGCGCCAGCAGCTTGGGAGCCTCAGGGGGCGCGGAGACCCAGTACTTC
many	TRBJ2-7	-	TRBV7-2	CASSLAHAGVGDTYSYEQYF	TGTGCCAGCAGCTTAGCCCACGCGGGAGTCGGGGACACCTATTCCTACGAGCAGTACTTC
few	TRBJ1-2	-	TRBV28	CASSGAGRSGGYTF	TGTGCCAGCAGTGGGGCAGGACGTAGCGGCGGCTACACCTTC